Each of the 3 T cell receptor beta chains below was sequenced from the same sample in a study of blood T cell repertoires in COVID-19. Clones were read by immunoSEQ multiplex PCR, and TCRdb kept only the in-frame ones, dropping some. The sample lists some 110,000 clones, 92% occurring once. The source material was peripheral blood. These receptors were taken from a man over 45 with COVID-19, enrolled during active disease.

The chain combines TRBV10-3 with TRBJ2-3, with 8 bases aligning to TRBD2. Trimming took 9 bases from V and 1 from J; bases not matched to a gene: 6. CDR1 is ENHRY, CDR2 SYGVKD, per germline. The CDR3 is 14 amino acids. CDR3 nucleotides: TGTGCCATTCAACTAGCGGATGGCACAGATACGCAGTATTTT. This encodes CAIQLADGTDTQYF.

The V gene is TRBV6-5, the J gene TRBJ1-1; D is uncertain. Trimming stripped 5 bases from V and 0 bases from J, with 13 bases between. Germline V gives CDR1 MNHEY, CDR2 SVGAGI. The length of the CDR3 is 15 residues. The CDR3 here is CASSPQVSLNTEAFF. The CDR3 DNA sequence: TGTGCCAGCAGTCCTCAAGTAAGCCTGAACACTGAAGCTTTCTTT.

This rearrangement joins TRBV7-6 to TRBJ2-1, with 9 bases matching TRBD2. Trimming cost V 5 bases and J 0 bases; bases outside gene matches: 2. The germline V gene has CDR1 SGHVS and CDR2 FNYEAQ. The CDR3 covers 15 residues. This CDR3 is CASSPSGDSYNEQFF. The CDR3 DNA sequence: TGTGCCAGCAGCCCTAGCGGGGACTCCTACAATGAGCAGTTCTTC. Full variable domain (remainder filled in from reference TRBV7-6 and TRBJ2-1): GAGVSQSPRYKVTKRGQDVALRCDPISGHVSLYWYRQALGQGPEFLTYFNYEAQQDKSGLPNDRFSAERPEGSISTLTIQRTEQRDSAMYRCASSPSGDSYNEQFFGPGTRLTVL.